This T cell receptor (beta chain) stems from a study of blood T cell repertoires in COVID-19. Background on the study: From T cells, B-cell-depleted T cells, or PBMCs came the material, which was cDNA or gDNA.

Clones were read by immunoSEQ multiplex PCR, and TCRdb kept only the in-frame ones, dropping some. The table shows about 280,000 clones, with approximately 88% occurring only once. The germline V and J ends were trimmed by 2 bases and 3 bases, with 8 bases remaining between them. Germline V CDR1 and CDR2: MNHEY, SVGAGI. There are 13 residues in the CDR3. The receptor was derived from a man aged 18 to 35 with active or convalescent COVID-19. The rearrangement uses TRBV6-5 and TRBJ2-7, with a weak D call TRBD1 (6 bases). The sequenced sample consisted of peripheral blood. For the CDR3, the DNA is TGTGCCAGCAGTTACCGACAGGACTACGAGCAGTACTTC. Translating it yields CASSYRQDYEQYF.